The clone carrying this TCR beta chain was observed many times. Its target is not known. Quantitative 5'-RACE with molecular barcodes generated TCR beta libraries. TCRdb passed the 5' RACE reads through MiXCR, listing each CDR3 protein once. The sample lists roughly 230,000 distinct CDR3 sequences, 15% to 20% seen once, with 25% to 40% in the top ten. These data belong to a study of CD8 T cells in ankylosing spondylitis. The study's findings and limits: Disease-associated clones were CD8+ and fairly uncommon in peripheral blood. Matched ankylosing spondylitis synovial fluid reportedly showed significant enrichment of disease-linked clones. Seemingly characteristic of ankylosing spondylitis blood was a TCR beta motif consisting of several highly homologous variants.

Trimming removed 4 bases at V and 2 bases at J, with 12 bases between. The CDR3 has 15 residues. The source is a male donor with ankylosing spondylitis or in good health (not recorded which). The sequencing sample was made of blood, either unsorted or a sorted T cell fraction (not recorded which). The chain uses TRBV12-3 or TRBV12-4 and TRBJ2-1; no firm D call. CDR3 nucleotides: TGTGCCAGCAGTTCCCCAGCGCTACCCTACAATGAGCAGTTCTTC. It encodes CASSSPALPYNEQFF.